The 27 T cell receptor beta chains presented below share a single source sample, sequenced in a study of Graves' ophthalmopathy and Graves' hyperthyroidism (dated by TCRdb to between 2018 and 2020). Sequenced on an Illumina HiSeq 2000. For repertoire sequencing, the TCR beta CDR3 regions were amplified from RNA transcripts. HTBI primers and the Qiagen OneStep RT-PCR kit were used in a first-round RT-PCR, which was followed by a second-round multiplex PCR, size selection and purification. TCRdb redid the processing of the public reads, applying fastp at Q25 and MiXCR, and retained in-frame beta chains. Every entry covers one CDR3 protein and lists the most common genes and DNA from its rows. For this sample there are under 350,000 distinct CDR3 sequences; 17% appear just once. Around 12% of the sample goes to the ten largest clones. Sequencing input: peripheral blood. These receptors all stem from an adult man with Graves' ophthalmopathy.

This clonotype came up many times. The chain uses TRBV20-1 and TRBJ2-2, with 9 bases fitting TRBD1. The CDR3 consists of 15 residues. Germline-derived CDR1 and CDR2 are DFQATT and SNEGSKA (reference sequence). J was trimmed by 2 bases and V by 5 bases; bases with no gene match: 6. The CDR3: CSAQQGALNTGELFF. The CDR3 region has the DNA TGCAGTGCTCAACAGGGGGCGTTAAACACCGGGGAGCTGTTTTTT.

The CDR3 is CSAKKGESVTEAFF. The CDR3 coding sequence is TGCAGTGCTAAAAAGGGAGAGTCGGTCACCGAAGCTTTCTTT. This chain connects TRBV20-1 to TRBJ1-1; D unresolved. The CDR3 spans 14 residues. Trimming removed 4 bases from V and 8 bases from J, with 20 bases in between. The germline V gene has CDR1 DFQATT and CDR2 SNEGSKA (reference sequence).

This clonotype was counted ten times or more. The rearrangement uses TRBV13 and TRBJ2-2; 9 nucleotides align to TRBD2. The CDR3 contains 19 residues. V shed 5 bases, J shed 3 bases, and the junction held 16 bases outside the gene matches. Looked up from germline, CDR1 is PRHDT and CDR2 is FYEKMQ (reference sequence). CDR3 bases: TGTGCCAGCAGCGGACCCAGTAGCGGGAGCGTGATGTACACCGGGGAGCTGTTTTTT. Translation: CASSGPSSGSVMYTGELFF.

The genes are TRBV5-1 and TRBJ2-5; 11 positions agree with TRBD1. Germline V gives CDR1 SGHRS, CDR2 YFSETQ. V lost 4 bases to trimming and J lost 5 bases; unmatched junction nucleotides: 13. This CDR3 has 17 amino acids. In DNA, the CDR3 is TGCGCCAGCAGCCGGGACCCGGGACAGGGGGTCTGGGAGACCCAGTACTTC. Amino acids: CASSRDPGQGVWETQYF.

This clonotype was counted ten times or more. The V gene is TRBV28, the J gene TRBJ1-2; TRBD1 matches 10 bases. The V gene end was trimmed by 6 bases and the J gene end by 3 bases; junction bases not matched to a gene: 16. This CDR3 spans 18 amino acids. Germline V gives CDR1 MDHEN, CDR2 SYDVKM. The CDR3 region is CASSPAGLTGTGDYGYTF. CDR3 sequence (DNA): TGTGCCAGCAGCCCCGCCGGGCTAACCGGGACAGGGGACTATGGCTACACCTTC.

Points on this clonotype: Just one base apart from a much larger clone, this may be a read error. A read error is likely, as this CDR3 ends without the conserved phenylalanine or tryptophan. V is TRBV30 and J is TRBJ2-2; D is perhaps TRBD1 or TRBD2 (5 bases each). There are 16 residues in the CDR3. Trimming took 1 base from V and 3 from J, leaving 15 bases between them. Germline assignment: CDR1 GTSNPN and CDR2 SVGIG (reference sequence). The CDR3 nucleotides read TGTGCCTGGAGTGATACAGGCCCCGGGGACACCGGGGAGCTGTTTTTG. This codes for CAWSDTGPGDTGELFL.

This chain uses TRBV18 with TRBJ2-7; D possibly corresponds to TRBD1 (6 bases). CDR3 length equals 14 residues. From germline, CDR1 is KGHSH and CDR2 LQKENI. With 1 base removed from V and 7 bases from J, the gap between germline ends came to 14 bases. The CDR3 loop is CASSPQDSPIEQYF. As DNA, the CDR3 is TGTGCCAGCTCACCACAGGACAGTCCCATTGAGCAGTACTTC.

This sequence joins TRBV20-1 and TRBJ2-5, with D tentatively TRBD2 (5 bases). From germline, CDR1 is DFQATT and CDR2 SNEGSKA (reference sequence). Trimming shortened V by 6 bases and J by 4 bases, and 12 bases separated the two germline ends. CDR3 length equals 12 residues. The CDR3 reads CSAPKGGETQYF. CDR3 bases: TGCAGTGCCCCCAAAGGAGGAGAGACCCAGTACTTC.

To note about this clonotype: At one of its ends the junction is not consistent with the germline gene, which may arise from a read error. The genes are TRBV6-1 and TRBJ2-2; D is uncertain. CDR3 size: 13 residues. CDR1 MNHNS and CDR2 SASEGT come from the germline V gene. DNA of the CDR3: TGTGCCAGCGGTGAAGTGGGGTCCGGGGAGCTGTTTTTT. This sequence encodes CASGEVGSGELFF.

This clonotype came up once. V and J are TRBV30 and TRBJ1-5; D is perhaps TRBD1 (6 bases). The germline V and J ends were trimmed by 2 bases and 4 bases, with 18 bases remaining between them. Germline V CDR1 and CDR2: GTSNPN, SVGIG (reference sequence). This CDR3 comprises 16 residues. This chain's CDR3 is CAWSTPGRGGNQPQHF. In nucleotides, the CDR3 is TGTGCCTGGAGTACCCCGGGGAGGGGGGGGAATCAGCCCCAGCATTTT.

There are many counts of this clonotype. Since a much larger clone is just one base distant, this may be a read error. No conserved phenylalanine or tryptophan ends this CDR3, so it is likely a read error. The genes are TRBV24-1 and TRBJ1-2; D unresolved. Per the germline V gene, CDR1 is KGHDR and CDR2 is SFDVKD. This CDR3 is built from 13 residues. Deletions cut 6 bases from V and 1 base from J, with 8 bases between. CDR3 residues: CATSSVLNYGYTL. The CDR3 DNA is TGTGCCACCAGTTCCGTTCTTAACTATGGCTACACCCTC.

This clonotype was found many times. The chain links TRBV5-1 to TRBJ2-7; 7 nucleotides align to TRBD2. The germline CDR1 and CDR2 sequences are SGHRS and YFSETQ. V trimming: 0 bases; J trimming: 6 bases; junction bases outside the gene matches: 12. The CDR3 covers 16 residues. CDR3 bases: TGCGCCAGCAGCTTGGAACCCGGGGACTACTACGTCGAGCAGTACTTC. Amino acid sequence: CASSLEPGDYYVEQYF.

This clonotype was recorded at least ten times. CDR3 in amino acids: CASTGLGETQYF. In nucleotides, the CDR3 is TGTGCCAGCACCGGACTGGGCGAGACCCAGTACTTC. V gene TRBV2 combines with J gene TRBJ2-5; possibly TRBD2 for D (5 bases). This CDR3 comprises 12 residues. The V gene's germline CDR1 is SNHLY and CDR2 FYNNEI. V gave up 7 bases and J gave up 5 bases, with 11 bases separating them. Together with reference TRBV2 and TRBJ2-5, the CDR3 gives the full variable domain: EPEVTQTPSHQVTQMGQEVILRCVPISNHLYFYWYRQILGQKVEFLVSFYNNEISEKSEIFDDQFSVERPDGSNFTLKIRSTKLEDSAMYFCASTGLGETQYFGPGTRLLVL.

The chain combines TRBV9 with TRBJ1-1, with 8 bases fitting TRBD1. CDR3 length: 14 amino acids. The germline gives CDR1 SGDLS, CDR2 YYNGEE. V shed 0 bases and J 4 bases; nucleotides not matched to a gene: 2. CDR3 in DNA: TGTGCCAGCAGCGTAGAAGGGACAGGCACTGAAGCTTTCTTT. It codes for CASSVEGTGTEAFF.

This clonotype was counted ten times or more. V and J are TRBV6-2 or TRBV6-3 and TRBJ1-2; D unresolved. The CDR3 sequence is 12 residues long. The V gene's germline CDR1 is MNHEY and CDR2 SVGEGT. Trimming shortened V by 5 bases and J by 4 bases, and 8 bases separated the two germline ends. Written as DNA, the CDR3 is TGTGCCAGCAGTCCAACAGTCTATGGCTACACCTTC. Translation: CASSPTVYGYTF.

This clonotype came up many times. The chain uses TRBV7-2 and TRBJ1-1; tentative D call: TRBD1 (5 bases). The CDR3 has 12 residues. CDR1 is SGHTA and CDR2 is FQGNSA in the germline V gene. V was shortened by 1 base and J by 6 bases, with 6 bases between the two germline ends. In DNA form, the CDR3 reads TGTGCCAGCAGCTTAGGGGGGGCTGAAGCTTTCTTT. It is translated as CASSLGGAEAFF.

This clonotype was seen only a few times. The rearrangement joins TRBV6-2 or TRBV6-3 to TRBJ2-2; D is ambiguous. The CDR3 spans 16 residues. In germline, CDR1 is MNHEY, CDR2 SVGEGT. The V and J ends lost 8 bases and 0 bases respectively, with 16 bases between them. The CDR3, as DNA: TGTGCCAGCGAGGAAGCCCTAAATACGAACACCGGGGAGCTGTTTTTT. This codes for CASEEALNTNTGELFF.

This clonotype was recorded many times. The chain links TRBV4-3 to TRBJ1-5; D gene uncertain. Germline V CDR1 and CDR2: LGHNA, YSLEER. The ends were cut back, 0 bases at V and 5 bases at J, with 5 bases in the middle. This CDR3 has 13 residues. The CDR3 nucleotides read TGCGCCAGCAGCCAAGATCTGTATCAGCCCCAGCATTTT. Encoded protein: CASSQDLYQPQHF.

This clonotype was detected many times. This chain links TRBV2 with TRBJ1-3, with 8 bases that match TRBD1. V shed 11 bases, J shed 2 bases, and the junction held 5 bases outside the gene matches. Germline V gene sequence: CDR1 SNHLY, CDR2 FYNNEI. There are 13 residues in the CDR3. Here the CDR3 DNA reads TGTGCCTCCCAGGACAGGGCTGGAAACACCATATATTTT. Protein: CASQDRAGNTIYF. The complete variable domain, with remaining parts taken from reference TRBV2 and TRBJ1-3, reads EPEVTQTPSHQVTQMGQEVILRCVPISNHLYFYWYRQILGQKVEFLVSFYNNEISEKSEIFDDQFSVERPDGSNFTLKIRSTKLEDSAMYFCASQDRAGNTIYFGEGSWLTVV.

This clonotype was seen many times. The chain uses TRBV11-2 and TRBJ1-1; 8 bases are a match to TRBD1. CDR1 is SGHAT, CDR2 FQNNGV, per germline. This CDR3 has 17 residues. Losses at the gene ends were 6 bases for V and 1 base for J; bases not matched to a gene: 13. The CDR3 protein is CASSRDRGRWENTEAFF. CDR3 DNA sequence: TGTGCCAGCAGTAGAGACAGGGGACGTTGGGAGAACACTGAAGCTTTCTTT.

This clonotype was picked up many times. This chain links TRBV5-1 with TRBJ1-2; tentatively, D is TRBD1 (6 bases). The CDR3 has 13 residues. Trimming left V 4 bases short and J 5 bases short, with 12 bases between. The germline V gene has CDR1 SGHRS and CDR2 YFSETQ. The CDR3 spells CASSSGGAYGYTF. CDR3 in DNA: TGCGCCAGCAGCAGCGGGGGGGCTTATGGCTACACCTTC.

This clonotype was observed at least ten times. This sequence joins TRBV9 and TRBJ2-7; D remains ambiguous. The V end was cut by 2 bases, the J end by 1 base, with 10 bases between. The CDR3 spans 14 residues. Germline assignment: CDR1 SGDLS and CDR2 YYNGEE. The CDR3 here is CASSVDPRSYEQYF. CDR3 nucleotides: TGTGCCAGCAGCGTTGACCCCAGGTCCTACGAGCAGTACTTC.

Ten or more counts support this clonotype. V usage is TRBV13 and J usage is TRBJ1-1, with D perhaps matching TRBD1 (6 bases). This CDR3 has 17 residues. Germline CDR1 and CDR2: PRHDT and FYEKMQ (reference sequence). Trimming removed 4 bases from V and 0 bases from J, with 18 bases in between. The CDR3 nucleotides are TGTGCCAGCAGCTCGCCGGGACAACTAACTCTGAACACTGAAGCTTTCTTT. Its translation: CASSSPGQLTLNTEAFF.

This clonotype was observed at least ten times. Written as DNA, the CDR3 is TGCGCCAGCAGCTTGGGGGACGGGCCGGGGCAGCCCCAGCATTTT. Its translation: CASSLGDGPGQPQHF. The chain is built from TRBV5-1 and TRBJ1-5, with D possibly TRBD1 on 5 matching bases. Germline CDR1 reads SGHRS; CDR2 reads YFSETQ. The CDR3 totals 15 residues. Trimming shortened V by 0 bases and J by 7 bases, and 14 bases separated the two germline ends.

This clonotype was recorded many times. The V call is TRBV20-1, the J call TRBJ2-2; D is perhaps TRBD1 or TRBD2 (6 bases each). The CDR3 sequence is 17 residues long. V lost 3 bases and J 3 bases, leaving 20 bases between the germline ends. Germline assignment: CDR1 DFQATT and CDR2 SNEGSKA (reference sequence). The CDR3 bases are TGCAGTGCTAGTGACCCTAAGGGGGGTGGCGACACCGGGGAGCTGTTTTTT. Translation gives CSASDPKGGGDTGELFF.

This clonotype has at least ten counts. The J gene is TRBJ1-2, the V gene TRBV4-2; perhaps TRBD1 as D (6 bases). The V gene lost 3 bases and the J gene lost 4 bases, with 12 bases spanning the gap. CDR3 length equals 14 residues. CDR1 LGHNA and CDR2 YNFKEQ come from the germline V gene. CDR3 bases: TGTGCCAGCAGCCACGCCGGGACAACCTATGGCTACACCTTC. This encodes CASSHAGTTYGYTF.

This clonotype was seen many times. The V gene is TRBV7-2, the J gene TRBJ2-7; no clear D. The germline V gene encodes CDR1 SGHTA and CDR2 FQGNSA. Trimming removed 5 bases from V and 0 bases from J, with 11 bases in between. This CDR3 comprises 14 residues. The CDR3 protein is CASSATVGSYEQYF. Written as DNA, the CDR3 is TGTGCCAGCAGCGCAACCGTGGGCTCCTACGAGCAGTACTTC. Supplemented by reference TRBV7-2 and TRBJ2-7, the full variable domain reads GAGVSQSPSNKVTEKGKDVELRCDPISGHTALYWYRQSLGQGLEFLIYFQGNSAPDKSGLPSDRFSAERTGGSVSTLTIQRTQQEDSAVYLCASSATVGSYEQYFGPGTRLTVT.